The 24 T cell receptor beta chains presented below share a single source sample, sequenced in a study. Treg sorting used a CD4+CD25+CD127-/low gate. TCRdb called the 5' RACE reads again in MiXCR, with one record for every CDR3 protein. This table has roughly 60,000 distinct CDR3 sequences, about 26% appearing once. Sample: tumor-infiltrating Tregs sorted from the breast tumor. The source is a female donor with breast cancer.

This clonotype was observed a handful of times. CDR3 amino acids: CASSLGAAGTNSPLHF. The CDR3 coding sequence is TGTGCCAGCAGCTTAGGGGCAGCGGGGACGAATTCACCCCTCCACTTT. This chain uses TRBV7-6 with TRBJ1-6; D possibly corresponds to TRBD1 (5 bases). The V gene lost 1 base and the J gene lost 7 bases, with 14 bases spanning the gap. The germline V gene encodes CDR1 SGHVS and CDR2 FNYEAQ. There are 16 residues in the CDR3.

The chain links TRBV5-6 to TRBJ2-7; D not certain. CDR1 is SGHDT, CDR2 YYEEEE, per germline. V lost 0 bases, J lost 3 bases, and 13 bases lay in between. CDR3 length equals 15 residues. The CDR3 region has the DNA TGTGCCAGCAGCTTGGTTGCAGGCTCTCTCTACGAGCAGTACTTC. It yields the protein CASSLVAGSLYEQYF.

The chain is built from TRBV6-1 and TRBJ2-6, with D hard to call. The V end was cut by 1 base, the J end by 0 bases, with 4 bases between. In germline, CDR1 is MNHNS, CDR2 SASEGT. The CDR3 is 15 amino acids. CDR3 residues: CASSEDISGANVLTF. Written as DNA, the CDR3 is TGTGCCAGCAGTGAAGATATCTCTGGGGCCAACGTCCTGACTTTC.

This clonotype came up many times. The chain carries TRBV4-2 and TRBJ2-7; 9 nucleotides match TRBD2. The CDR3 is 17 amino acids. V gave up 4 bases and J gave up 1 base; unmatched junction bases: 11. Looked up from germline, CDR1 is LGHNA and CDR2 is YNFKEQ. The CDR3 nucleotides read TGTGCCAGCAGCCCGGCAATAGCGGGAGACTTTTCCTACGAGCAGTACTTC. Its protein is CASSPAIAGDFSYEQYF.

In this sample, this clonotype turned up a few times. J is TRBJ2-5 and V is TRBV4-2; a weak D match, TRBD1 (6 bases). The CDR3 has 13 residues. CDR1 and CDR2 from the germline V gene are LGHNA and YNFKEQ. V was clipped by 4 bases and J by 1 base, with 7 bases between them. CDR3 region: CASSRDIQETQYF. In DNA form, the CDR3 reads TGTGCCAGCAGCCGGGACATCCAAGAGACCCAGTACTTC.

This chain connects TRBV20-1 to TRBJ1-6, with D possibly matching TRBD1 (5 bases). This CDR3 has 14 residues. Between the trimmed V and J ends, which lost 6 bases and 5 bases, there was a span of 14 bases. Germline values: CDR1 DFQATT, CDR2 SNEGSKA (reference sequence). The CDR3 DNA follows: TGCAGTGCCCCGACAGTAGCTGATAATTCACCCCTCCACTTT. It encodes CSAPTVADNSPLHF.

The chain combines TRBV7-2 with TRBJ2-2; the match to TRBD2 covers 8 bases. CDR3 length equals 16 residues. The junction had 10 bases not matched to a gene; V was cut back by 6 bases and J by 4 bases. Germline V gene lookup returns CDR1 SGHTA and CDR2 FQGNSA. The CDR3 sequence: CASRGGRTSGTGELFF. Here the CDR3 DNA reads TGTGCCAGCAGGGGGGGGCGTACTAGCGGCACCGGGGAGCTGTTTTTT.

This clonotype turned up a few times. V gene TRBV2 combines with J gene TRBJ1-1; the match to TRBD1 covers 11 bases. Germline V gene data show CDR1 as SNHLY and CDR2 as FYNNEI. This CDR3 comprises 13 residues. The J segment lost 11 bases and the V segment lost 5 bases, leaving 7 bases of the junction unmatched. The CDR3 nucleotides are TGTGCCAGCAGTAAGGGACAGGGGGTTTTGGCTTTCTTT. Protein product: CASSKGQGVLAFF.

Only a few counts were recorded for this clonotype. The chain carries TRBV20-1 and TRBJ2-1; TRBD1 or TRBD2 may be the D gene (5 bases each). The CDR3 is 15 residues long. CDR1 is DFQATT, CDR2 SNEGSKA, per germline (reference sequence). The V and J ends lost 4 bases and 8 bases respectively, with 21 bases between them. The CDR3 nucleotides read TGCAGTGCTACCTGTGGGGGAGTGAGTTCCCATGAGCAGTTCTTC. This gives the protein CSATCGGVSSHEQFF.

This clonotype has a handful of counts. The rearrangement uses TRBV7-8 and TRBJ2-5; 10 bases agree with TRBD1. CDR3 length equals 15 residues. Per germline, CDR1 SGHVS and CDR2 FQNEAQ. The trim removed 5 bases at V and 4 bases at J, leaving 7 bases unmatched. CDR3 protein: CASSETGGRRETQYF. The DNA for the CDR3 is TGTGCCAGCAGCGAGACAGGGGGCCGAAGAGAGACCCAGTACTTC. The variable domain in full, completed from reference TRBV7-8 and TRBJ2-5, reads GAGVSQSPRYKVAKRGQDVALRCDPISGHVSLFWYQQALGQGPEFLTYFQNEAQLDKSGLPSDRFFAERPEGSVSTLKIQRTQQEDSAVYLCASSETGGRRETQYFGPGTRLLVL.

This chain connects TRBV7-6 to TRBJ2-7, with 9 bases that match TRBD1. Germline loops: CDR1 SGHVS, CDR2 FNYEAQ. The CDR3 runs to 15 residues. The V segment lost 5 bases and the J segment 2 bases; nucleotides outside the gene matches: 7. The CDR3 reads CASSPGTGQTYEQYF. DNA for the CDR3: TGTGCCAGCAGCCCAGGGACAGGGCAGACCTACGAGCAGTACTTC.

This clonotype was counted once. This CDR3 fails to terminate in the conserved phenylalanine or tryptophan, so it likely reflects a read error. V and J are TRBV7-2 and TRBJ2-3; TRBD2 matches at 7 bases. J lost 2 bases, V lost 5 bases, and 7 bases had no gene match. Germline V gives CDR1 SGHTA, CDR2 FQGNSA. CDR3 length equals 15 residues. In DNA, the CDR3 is TGTGCCAGCAGCGGTAGCGGGTTAGCCACAGATACGCAGTATTCT. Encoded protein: CASSGSGLATDTQYS.

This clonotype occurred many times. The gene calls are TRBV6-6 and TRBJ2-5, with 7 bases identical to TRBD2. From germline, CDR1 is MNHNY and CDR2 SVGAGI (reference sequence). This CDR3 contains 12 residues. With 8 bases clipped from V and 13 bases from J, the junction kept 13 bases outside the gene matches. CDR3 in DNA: TGTGCCAGCCACGCGGGGGATTTACGGCTGTACTTC. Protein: CASHAGDLRLYF.

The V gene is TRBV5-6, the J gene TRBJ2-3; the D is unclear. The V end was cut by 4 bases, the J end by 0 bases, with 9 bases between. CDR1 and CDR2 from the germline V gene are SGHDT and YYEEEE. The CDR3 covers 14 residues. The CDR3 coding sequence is TGTGCCAGCAGCCCTCCCGTTAGCACAGATACGCAGTATTTT. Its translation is CASSPPVSTDTQYF.

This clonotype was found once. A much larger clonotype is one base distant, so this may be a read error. The CDR3 DNA sequence: TGTGCCAGCAGTGTTCAAGGGGACCCCTCAACTGCCCAGTACTTC. This encodes CASSVQGDPSTAQYF. This sequence joins TRBV9 and TRBJ2-7; tentatively, D is TRBD1 or TRBD2 (5 bases each). Germline V gene sequence: CDR1 SGDLS, CDR2 YYNGEE. There are 15 residues in the CDR3. V was shortened by 5 bases and J by 10 bases, with 25 bases between the two germline ends.

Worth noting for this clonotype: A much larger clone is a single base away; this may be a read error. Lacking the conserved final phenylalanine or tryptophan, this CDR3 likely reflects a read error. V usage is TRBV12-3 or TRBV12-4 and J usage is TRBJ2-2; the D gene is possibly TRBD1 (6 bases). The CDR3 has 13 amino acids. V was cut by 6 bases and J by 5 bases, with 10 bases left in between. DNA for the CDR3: TGTGCCAGCAGACCTGGGACAACCGGGGAGCTGTTTTCT. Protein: CASRPGTTGELFS.

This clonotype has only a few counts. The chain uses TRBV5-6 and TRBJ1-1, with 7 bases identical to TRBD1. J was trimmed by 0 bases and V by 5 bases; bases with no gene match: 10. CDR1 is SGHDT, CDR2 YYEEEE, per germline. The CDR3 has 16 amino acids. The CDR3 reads CASSKDRRLMNTEAFF. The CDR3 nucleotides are TGTGCCAGCAGTAAGGACAGGAGACTTATGAACACTGAAGCTTTCTTT.

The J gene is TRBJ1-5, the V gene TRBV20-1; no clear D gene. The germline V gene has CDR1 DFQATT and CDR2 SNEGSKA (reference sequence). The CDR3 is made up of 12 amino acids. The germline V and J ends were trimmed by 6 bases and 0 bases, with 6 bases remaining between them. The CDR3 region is CSATGSNQPQHF. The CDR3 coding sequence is TGCAGTGCAACGGGTAGCAATCAGCCCCAGCATTTT.

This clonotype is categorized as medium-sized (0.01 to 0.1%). CDR3 region: CASRRAGVGYEQYF. The CDR3 DNA reads as TGTGCCAGCAGGAGAGCGGGAGTGGGTTACGAGCAGTACTTC. This chain joins TRBV12-3 or TRBV12-4 and TRBJ2-7; the match to TRBD2 covers 8 bases. The CDR3 runs 14 residues. J lost 4 bases, V lost 6 bases, and 8 bases had no gene match.

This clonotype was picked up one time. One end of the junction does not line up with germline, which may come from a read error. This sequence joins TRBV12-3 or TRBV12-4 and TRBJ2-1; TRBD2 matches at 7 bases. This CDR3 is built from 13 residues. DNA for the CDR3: TGTGCCAGCCGAGCGGGGACTTACAGTGAGCAGTTCTTC. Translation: CASRAGTYSEQFF.

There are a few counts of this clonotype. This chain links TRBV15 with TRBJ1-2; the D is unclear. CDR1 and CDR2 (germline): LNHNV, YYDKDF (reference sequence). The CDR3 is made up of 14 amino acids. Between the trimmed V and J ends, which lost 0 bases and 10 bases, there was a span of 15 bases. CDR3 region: CATSRDYVGRHYTF. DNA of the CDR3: TGTGCCACCAGCAGAGATTATGTCGGCAGACACTACACCTTC.

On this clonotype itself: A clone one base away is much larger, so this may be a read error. The CDR3 here is CASGRGQGIGGTEAFF. The CDR3 nucleotides are TGTGCCAGCGGCCGGGGACAGGGGATAGGTGGGACTGAAGCTTTCTTT. This chain connects TRBV7-9 to TRBJ1-1, with 10 bases lining up with TRBD1. This CDR3 region has 16 residues. V lost 8 bases to trimming and J lost 5 bases; unmatched junction nucleotides: 14. The germline V gene encodes CDR1 SEHNR and CDR2 FQNEAQ (reference sequence).

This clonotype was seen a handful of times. The CDR3 reads CASSYSSSGSWYEQYF. The CDR3 DNA reads TGTGCCAGCAGTTACTCCTCTAGCGGGAGCTGGTACGAGCAGTACTTC. The chain uses TRBV6-2 or TRBV6-3 and TRBJ2-7; 10 nucleotides match TRBD2. CDR1 MNHEY and CDR2 SVGEGT come from the germline V gene. The CDR3 runs 16 residues. J lost 4 bases, V lost 0 bases, and 6 bases had no gene match.

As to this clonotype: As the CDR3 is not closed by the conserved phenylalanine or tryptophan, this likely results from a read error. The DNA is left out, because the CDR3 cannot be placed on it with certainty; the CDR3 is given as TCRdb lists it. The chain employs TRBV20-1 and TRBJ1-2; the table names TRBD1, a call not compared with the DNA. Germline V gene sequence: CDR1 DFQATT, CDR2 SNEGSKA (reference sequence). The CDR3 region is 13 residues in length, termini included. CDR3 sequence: CSARDGTDRSYAS.